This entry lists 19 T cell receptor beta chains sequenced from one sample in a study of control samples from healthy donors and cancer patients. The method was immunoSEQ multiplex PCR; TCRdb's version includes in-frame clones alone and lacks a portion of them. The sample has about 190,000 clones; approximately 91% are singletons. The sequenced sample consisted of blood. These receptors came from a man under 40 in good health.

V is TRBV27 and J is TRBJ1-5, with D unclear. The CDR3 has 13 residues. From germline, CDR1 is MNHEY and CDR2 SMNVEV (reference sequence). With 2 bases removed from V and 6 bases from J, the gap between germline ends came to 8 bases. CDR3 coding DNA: TGTGCCAGCAGTTTAGGGGTTGGTCAGCCCCAGCATTTT. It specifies CASSLGVGQPQHF.

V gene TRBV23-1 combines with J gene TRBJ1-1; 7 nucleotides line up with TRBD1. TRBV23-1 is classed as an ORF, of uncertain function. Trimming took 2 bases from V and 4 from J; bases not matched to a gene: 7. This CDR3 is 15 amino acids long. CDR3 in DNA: TGCGCCAGCAGTCAAACCGACAGGGTGTCCACTGAAGCTTTCTTT. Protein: CASSQTDRVSTEAFF.

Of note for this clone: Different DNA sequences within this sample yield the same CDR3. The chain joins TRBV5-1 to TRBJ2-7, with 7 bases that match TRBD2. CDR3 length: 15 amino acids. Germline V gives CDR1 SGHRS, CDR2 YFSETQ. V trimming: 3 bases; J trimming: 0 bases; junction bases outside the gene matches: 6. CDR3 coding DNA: TGCGCCAGCAGCTCGGGCGGGGGTCCCTCCTACGAGCAGTACTTC. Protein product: CASSSGGGPSYEQYF.

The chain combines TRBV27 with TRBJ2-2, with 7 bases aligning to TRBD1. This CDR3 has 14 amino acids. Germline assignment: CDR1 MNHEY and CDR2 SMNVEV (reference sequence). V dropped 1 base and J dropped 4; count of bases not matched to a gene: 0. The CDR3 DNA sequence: TGTGCCAGCAGTTTATACAGGGGCACCGGGGAGCTGTTTTTT. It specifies CASSLYRGTGELFF.

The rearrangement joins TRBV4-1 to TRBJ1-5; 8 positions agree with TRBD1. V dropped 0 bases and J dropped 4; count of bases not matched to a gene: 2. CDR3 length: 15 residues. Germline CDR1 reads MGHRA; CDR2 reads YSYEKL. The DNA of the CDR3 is TGCGCCAGCAGCCAAGAGCGGACAGGGAATCAGCCCCAGCATTTT. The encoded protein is CASSQERTGNQPQHF.

As DNA, the CDR3 is TGTGCCAGCAGTTTAGCGGGGATGAGGACAGATACGCAGTATTTT. Its protein is CASSLAGMRTDTQYF. J is TRBJ2-3 and V is TRBV27; possible D gene TRBD2, 6 bases. The length of the CDR3 is 15 residues. The germline gives CDR1 MNHEY, CDR2 SMNVEV (reference sequence). The germline V and J ends were trimmed by 2 bases and 3 bases, with 12 bases remaining between them.

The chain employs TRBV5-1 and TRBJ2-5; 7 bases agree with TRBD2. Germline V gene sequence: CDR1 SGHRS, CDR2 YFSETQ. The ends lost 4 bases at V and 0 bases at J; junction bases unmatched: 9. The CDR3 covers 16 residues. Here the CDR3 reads CASSKGVGGDQETQYF. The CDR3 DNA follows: TGCGCCAGCAGCAAGGGTGTTGGGGGGGACCAAGAGACCCAGTACTTC.

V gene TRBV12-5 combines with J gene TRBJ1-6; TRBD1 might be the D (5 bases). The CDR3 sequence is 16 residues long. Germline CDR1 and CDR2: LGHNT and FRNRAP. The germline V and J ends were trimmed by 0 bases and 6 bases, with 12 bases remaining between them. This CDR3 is CASGLVPGGLNSPLHF. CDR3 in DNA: TGTGCTAGTGGTTTGGTACCGGGGGGACTTAATTCACCCCTCCACTTT.

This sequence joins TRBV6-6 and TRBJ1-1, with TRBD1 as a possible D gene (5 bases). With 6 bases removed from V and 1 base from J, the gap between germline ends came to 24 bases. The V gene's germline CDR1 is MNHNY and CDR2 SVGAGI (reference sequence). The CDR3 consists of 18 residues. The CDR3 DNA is TGTGCCAGCAGCCGAAATCGGGCCCAGGGACGGGGGAACACTGAAGCTTTCTTT. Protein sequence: CASSRNRAQGRGNTEAFF.

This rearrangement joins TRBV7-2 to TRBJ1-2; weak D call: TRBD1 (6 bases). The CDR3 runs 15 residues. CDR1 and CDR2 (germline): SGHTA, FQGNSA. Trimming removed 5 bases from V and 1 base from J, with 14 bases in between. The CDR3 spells CASSPKNRDNYGYTF. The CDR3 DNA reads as TGTGCCAGCAGCCCAAAAAACAGGGATAACTATGGCTACACCTTC.

Here the CDR3 DNA reads TGTGCCACCAGCAGGCATGACCAGGGCGGCGGAGGACAGCCCCAGCATTTT. It yields the protein CATSRHDQGGGGQPQHF. The chain joins TRBV15 to TRBJ1-5; D might be TRBD1 (5 bases). V was clipped by 3 bases and J by 7 bases, with 22 bases between them. The CDR3 contains 17 residues. Per the germline V gene, CDR1 is LNHNV and CDR2 is YYDKDF (reference sequence).

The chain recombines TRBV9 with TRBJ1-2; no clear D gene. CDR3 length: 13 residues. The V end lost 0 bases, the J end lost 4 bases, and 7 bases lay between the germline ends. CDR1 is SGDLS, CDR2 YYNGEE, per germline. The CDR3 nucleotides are TGTGCCAGCAGCGTAGAAATGGGCTATGGCTACACCTTC. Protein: CASSVEMGYGYTF.

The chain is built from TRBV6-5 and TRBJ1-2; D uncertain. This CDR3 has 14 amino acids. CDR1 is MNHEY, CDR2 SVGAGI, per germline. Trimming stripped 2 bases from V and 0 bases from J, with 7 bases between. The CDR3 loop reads CASSYTEANYGYTF. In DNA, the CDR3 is TGTGCCAGCAGTTACACGGAAGCTAACTATGGCTACACCTTC.

Here the CDR3 DNA reads TGCAGTGCTAGAGATGGTCCAAAACTGTTTTTT. Its translation is CSARDGPKLFF. The chain uses TRBV20-1 and TRBJ1-4; no clear D. The CDR3 is 11 amino acids. Germline assignment: CDR1 DFQATT and CDR2 SNEGSKA (reference sequence). V lost 0 bases, J lost 10 bases, and 6 bases lay in between.

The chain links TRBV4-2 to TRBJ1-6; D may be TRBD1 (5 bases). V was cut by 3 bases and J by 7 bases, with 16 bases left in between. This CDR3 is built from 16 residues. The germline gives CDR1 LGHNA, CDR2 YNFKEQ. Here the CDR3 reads CASSQAIVQANSPLHF. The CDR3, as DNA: TGTGCCAGCAGCCAGGCTATCGTACAGGCGAATTCACCCCTCCACTTT.

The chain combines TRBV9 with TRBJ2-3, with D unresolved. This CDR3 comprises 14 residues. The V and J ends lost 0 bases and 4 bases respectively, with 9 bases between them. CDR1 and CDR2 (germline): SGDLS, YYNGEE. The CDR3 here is CASSVGSLADTQYF. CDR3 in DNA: TGTGCCAGCAGCGTAGGTTCTCTCGCAGATACGCAGTATTTT.

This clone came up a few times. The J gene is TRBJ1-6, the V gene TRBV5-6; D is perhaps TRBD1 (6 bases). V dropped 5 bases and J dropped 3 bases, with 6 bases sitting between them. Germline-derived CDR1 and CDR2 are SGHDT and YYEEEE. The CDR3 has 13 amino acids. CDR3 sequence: CASRQGYNSPLHF. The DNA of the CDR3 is TGTGCCAGCAGACAGGGCTATAATTCACCCCTCCACTTT. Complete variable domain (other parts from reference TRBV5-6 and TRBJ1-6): DAGVTQSPTHLIKTRGQQVTLRCSPKSGHDTVSWYQQALGQGPQFIFQYYEEEERQRGNFPDRFSGHQFPNYSSELNVNALLLGDSALYLCASRQGYNSPLHFGNGTRLTVT.

The CDR3 loop reads CATRGYEQPQHF. CDR3 nucleotide sequence: TGTGCCACCCGGGGGTACGAACAGCCCCAGCATTTT. The chain has TRBV11-3 and TRBJ1-5; possibly TRBD1 for D (5 bases). This CDR3 spans 12 amino acids. The germline V gene has CDR1 SGHNT and CDR2 YENEEA. With 10 bases removed from V and 7 bases from J, the gap between germline ends came to 14 bases.

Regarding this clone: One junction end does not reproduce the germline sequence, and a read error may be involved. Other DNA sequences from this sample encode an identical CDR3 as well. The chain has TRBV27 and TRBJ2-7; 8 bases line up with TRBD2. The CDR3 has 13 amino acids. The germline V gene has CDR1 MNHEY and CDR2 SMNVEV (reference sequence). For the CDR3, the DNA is TGCGCCACCTCTTCGGGGGGGGCATACGAGCAGTACTTC. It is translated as CATSSGGAYEQYF.